This TCR beta chain is drawn from a study of regulatory T cells in long-lasting Graves disease. In building TCR beta libraries, iRepertoire HTBI primers were used together with Arm-PCR of CDR3 regions. Per the authors' pipeline: Sample data revealed fewer than 70 TRBV and 14 TRBJ segments. TCRdb re-derived calls from the multiplex PCR reads in MiXCR, one entry per CDR3 protein. TCRdb, not the original authors, processed these V and J calls. The sample has about 400,000 distinct CDR3 sequences, roughly 16% seen once; the top ten hold about 24%. Time point noted: newly diagnosed GD, antithyroid drugs for less than 3 months. RNA extracted from PBMCs served as the sequencing template. The V gene lost 2 bases and the J gene lost 0 bases, with 10 bases spanning the gap. This CDR3 comprises 15 residues. Germline assignment: CDR1 LNHDA and CDR2 SQIVND (reference sequence).

The rearrangement uses TRBV19 and TRBJ1-1, with D unresolved. This TCR was sampled from a female donor with Graves disease. The sequencing used peripheral blood mononuclear cells (PBMCs), collected at new diagnosis, from a patient treated with antithyroid drugs. The CDR3, as DNA: TGTGCCAGTAGTATAAGGCGGTCTGTGAACACTGAAGCTTTCTTT. This encodes CASSIRRSVNTEAFF. The whole variable domain, remainder taken from reference TRBV19 and TRBJ1-1, is DGGITQSPKYLFRKEGQNVTLSCEQNLNHDAMYWYRQDPGQGLRLIYYSQIVNDFQKGDIAEGYSVSREKKESFPLTVTSAQKNPTAFYLCASSIRRSVNTEAFFGQGTRLTVV.